This TCR beta chain was obtained from a study of sequential checkpoint blockade in melanoma. Turning to the study itself: Arm A got nivolumab then ipilimumab; arm B the reverse, 1:1. Under 25 patients had tumor biopsies before treatment and at week 13.

Study findings and constraints: In arm A, pretreatment tumor clonality was associated with response. T-cell fraction and clonality followed PD-L1 and CD8+ counts, not mutational load.

Generated by immunoSEQ multiplex PCR, the TCRdb table keeps only in-frame clones and is missing some. This table holds roughly 8,400 clones, around 23% found once. The table lists this clone with a few counts. As yet, its antigen is unknown. The CDR3 totals 16 residues. V lost 6 bases to trimming and J lost 8 bases; unmatched junction nucleotides: 14. The treatment: randomized to nivolumab then ipilimumab (arm A) or the reverse (arm B). The V and J genes are TRBV23-1 and TRBJ2-1, with TRBD2 matching over 9 bases. TRBV23-1 is recorded as an ORF, its role being uncertain. The clonotype originates from a human donor with melanoma. The sample was tumor tissue (inferred from file names), taken from a patient given nivolumab and ipilimumab in sequence. For the CDR3, the DNA is TGCGCCAGCAGCCAAGATTGGGGACTAGCCACTGATGAGCAGTTCTTC. It translates to CASSQDWGLATDEQFF.